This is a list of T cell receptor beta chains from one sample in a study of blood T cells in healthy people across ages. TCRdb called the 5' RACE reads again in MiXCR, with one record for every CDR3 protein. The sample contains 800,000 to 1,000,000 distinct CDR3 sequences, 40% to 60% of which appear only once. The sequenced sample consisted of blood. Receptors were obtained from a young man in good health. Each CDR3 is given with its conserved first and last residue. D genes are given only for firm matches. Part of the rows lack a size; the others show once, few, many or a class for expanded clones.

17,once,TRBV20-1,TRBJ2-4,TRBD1,CSAPGTGELLAKNIQYF,TGCAGTGCGCCCGGGACAGGGGAATTGCTAGCCAAAAACATTCAGTACTTC
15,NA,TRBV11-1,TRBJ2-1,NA,CASSPVLGLYNEQFF,TGTGCCAGCAGCCCTGTTTTGGGCCTTTACAATGAGCAGTTCTTC
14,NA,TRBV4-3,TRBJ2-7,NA,CASSQVVSQYEQYF,TGCGCCAGCAGCCAAGTGGTTAGCCAGTACGAGCAGTACTTC
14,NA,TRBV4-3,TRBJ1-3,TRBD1,CASSQETGGNTIYF,TGCGCCAGCAGCCAAGAGACAGGGGGAAACACCATATATTTT
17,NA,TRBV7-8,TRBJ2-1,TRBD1,CASSSVHGTGIYNEQFF,TGTGCCAGCAGCTCGGTCCACGGGACAGGGATTTACAATGAGCAGTTCTTC
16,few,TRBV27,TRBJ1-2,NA,CASSLGGTPSNYGYTF,TGTGCCAGCAGTTTAGGCGGGACACCAAGTAACTATGGCTACACCTTC
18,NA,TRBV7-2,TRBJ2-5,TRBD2,CASSLGSGGIKYQETQYF,TGTGCCAGCAGCTTAGGTAGCGGGGGGATTAAGTACCAAGAGACCCAGTACTTC
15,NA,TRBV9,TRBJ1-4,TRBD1,CASSGRTGANEKLFF,TGTGCCAGCAGCGGAAGGACAGGGGCTAATGAAAAACTGTTTTTT
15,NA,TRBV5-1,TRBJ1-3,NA,CASSPTGSSGNTIYF,TGCGCCAGCAGCCCGACGGGGTCCTCTGGAAACACCATATATTTT
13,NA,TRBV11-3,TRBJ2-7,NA,CASSPYLRGEQYF,TGTGCCAGCAGCCCATACCTCAGGGGCGAGCAGTACTTC
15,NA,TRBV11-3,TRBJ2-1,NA,CASSGYRVLHNEQFF,TGTGCCAGCAGCGGCTACAGGGTGTTACACAATGAGCAGTTCTTC